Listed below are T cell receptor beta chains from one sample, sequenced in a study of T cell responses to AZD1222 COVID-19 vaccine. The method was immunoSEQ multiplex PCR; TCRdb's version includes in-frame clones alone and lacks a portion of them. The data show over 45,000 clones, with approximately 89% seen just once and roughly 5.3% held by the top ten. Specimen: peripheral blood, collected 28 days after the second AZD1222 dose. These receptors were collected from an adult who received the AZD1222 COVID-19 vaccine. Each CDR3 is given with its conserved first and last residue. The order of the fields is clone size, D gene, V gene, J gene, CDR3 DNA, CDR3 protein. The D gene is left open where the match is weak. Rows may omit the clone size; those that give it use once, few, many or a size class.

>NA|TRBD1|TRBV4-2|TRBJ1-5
TGTGCCAGCAGCCACGACCGGGACAGGGGTCAGCCCCAGCATTTT
CASSHDRDRGQPQHF
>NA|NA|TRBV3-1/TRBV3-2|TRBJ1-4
TGTGCCAGCAGCCAGGGCAGGTACGATGAAAAACTGTTTTTT
CASSQGRYDEKLFF
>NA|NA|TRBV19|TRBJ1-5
TGTGCCAGTAGTCTTATAGGGCACATAAGCAATCAGCCCCAGCATTTT
CASSLIGHISNQPQHF
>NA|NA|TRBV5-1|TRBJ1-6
TGCGCCAGCAGTCAGGTCTCCTATAATTCACCCCTCCACTTT
CASSQVSYNSPLHF
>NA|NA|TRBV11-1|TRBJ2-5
TGTGCCAGCAGCACCCGGACAGTGTCCAGGGAGACCCAGTACTTC
CASSTRTVSRETQYF
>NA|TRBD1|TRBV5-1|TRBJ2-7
TGCGCCAGCAGCCCCCTCGATACGACAGGGGAAGGCAACGAGCAGTACTTC
CASSPLDTTGEGNEQYF
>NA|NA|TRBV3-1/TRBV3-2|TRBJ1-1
TGTGCCAGCAGCCCCCGACTTAGGGGGAAGACTGAAGCTTTCTTT
CASSPRLRGKTEAFF
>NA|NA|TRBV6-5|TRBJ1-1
TGTGCCAGCAGTTACTCACGGACTAACACTGAAGCTTTCTTT
CASSYSRTNTEAFF
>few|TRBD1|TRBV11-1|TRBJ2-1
TGTGCCAGCAGCTTAGGGGGACAGGGTCACAATGAGCAGTTCTTC
CASSLGGQGHNEQFF
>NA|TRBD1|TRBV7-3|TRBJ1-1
TGTGCCAGCAGCTTAAGTGGGACAGGGAACACTGAAGCTTTCTTT
CASSLSGTGNTEAFF
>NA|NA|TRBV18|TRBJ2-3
TGTGCCAGCTCACCACCCGCAGGCACAGATACGCAGTATTTT
CASSPPAGTDTQYF
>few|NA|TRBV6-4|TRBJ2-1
TGTGCCAGCAGTGACAGCTCCTACAATGAGCAGTTCTTC
CASSDSSYNEQFF
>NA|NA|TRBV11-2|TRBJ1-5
TGTGCCAGCAGCCCGGGGACCTATAGCAATCAGCCCCAGCATTTT
CASSPGTYSNQPQHF
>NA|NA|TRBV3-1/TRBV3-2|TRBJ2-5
TGTGCCAGCAGCCAAGATCGTGAACAAGAGACCCAGTACTTC
CASSQDREQETQYF
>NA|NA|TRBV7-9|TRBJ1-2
TGTGCCAGCAGCTTAATCCTAAGGACCGATGGCTACACCTTC
CASSLILRTDGYTF
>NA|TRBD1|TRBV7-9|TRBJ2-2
TGTGCCAGCAGCCCACCTTCCGCGACAGGGGTAAACACCGGGGAGCTGTTTTTT
CASSPPSATGVNTGELFF
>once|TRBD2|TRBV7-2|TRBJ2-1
TGTGCCAGCAGCTTAGCGACTAGCGGGGAGTGGATGTATGAGCAGTTCTTC
CASSLATSGEWMYEQFF
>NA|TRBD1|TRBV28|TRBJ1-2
TGTGCCAGCAGTTTGGGACAGGGGGCGCGAGGCTACACCTTC
CASSLGQGARGYTF
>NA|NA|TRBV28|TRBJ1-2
TGTGCCAGCAGTTTAGTCTTCCAGGGTAGTTATGGCTACACCTTC
CASSLVFQGSYGYTF